Listed here is a single T cell receptor beta chain. Assay: immunoSEQ multiplex PCR; the TCRdb copy retains only in-frame clones and omits some. The sample includes under 130,000 clones, more than 70% of them seen just once. The data were obtained in a study of blood T cell repertoires in COVID-19. The CDR3 is made up of 14 amino acids. V was clipped by 1 base and J by 4 bases; unmatched bases: 2. Germline-derived CDR1 and CDR2 are SGHRS and YFSETQ. This clonotype was obtained from a woman of 80 years or more in a cohort sampled during active COVID-19. V and J are TRBV5-1 and TRBJ2-3, with TRBD1 matching over 8 bases. Sample: peripheral blood. In nucleotides, the CDR3 is TGCGCCAGCAGCTTGTCAGGGGGCCCAGATACGCAGTATTTT. It yields the protein CASSLSGGPDTQYF.